A single sample is the source of the 20 T cell receptor beta chains below, sequenced in a study of cytomegalovirus exposure and HLA in healthy donors. Amplification used 60 Vbeta primers and 13 Jbeta primers. Clones were read by immunoSEQ multiplex PCR, and TCRdb kept only the in-frame ones, dropping some. Among approximately 140,000 clones listed, 81% were seen once. The material sequenced was PBMCs. These receptors all stem from a woman aged 40 to 49 in good health and CMV-seropositive.

The chain has TRBV6-5 and TRBJ1-5; D is undetermined. Trimming stripped 2 bases from V and 1 base from J, with 9 bases between. Germline CDR1 and CDR2: MNHEY and SVGAGI. The CDR3 totals 15 residues. CDR3 sequence (DNA): TGTGCCAGCAGTTACATGTCGGGGAGCAATCAGCCCCAGCATTTT. Translation gives CASSYMSGSNQPQHF.

The CDR3 nucleotides read TGTGCCAGCAGTTCTCTGGGGACAGGGGGTGAGTTCTTC. It yields the protein CASSSLGTGGEFF. The chain combines TRBV27 with TRBJ2-1, with TRBD1 matching 11 bases. CDR3 length: 13 amino acids. With V trimmed by 4 bases and J by 14 bases, 7 bases remained unmatched. CDR1 and CDR2 from the germline V gene are MNHEY and SMNVEV (reference sequence).

The rearrangement joins TRBV4-1 to TRBJ1-5, with TRBD1 matching 7 bases. J was trimmed by 2 bases and V by 0 bases; bases with no gene match: 13. The CDR3 contains 19 residues. Germline V gene data show CDR1 as MGHRA and CDR2 as YSYEKL. The CDR3, as DNA: TGCGCCAGCAGCCAAGAACTTGATCGTGGCAGGGGGGGCAATCAGCCCCAGCATTTT. Its protein product is CASSQELDRGRGGNQPQHF.

V usage is TRBV11-2 and J usage is TRBJ2-5; TRBD2 aligns across 8 bases. This CDR3 comprises 15 residues. In germline, CDR1 is SGHAT, CDR2 FQNNGV. After removal of 2 bases from V and 11 bases from J, the junction contained 13 bases not matched to a gene. The CDR3 nucleotides are TGTGCCAGCAGCTTAAGCCGGACTAGCTCGGGGGAGCAGTACTTC. Translated, it gives CASSLSRTSSGEQYF.

The chain joins TRBV10-2 to TRBJ2-5; 7 nucleotides match TRBD1. The CDR3 is 14 residues long. Germline V gene lookup returns CDR1 WSHSY and CDR2 SAAADI. The V and J ends lost 8 bases and 5 bases, in that order; junction bases with no gene match: 11. CDR3 sequence reads: CASVPPGQTETQYF. The CDR3 DNA follows: TGCGCCAGCGTACCCCCGGGACAGACGGAGACCCAGTACTTC.

The CDR3 DNA sequence: TGTGCCAGCTCACCACGGGAAGGGGACACTGAAGCTTTCTTT. It encodes CASSPREGDTEAFF. The J gene is TRBJ1-1, the V gene TRBV18; weak D call: TRBD1 (5 bases). Between the trimmed V and J ends, which lost 1 base and 3 bases, there was a span of 9 bases. This CDR3 region has 14 residues. The germline CDR1 and CDR2 sequences are KGHSH and LQKENI.

The rearrangement links TRBV5-4 to TRBJ2-5; D call uncertain. The CDR3 runs 14 residues. The V end was cut by 0 bases, the J end by 1 base, with 7 bases between. Germline V gene lookup returns CDR1 SGHNT and CDR2 YYREEE (reference sequence). The CDR3: CASSLGPGQETQYF. The CDR3 DNA reads as TGTGCCAGCAGCTTGGGGCCAGGCCAAGAGACCCAGTACTTC.

As DNA, the CDR3 is TGTGCCAGCAGCGAATCGCCGGGACAGGGGCGGTTCACCTTC. This translates into CASSESPGQGRFTF. This chain joins TRBV9 and TRBJ1-2; 10 bases map to TRBD1. Germline V gives CDR1 SGDLS, CDR2 YYNGEE. Losses at the gene ends were 3 bases for V and 13 bases for J; bases not matched to a gene: 12. The CDR3 sequence is 14 residues long.

This clone occurred once. The J gene is TRBJ2-1, the V gene TRBV11-2; D is ambiguous. The CDR3 has 11 residues. Germline V lookup: CDR1 SGHAT, CDR2 FQNNGV. V was cut by 2 bases and J by 7 bases, with 3 bases left in between. The DNA for the CDR3 is TGTGCCAGCAGCTTATCGAATGAGCAGTTCTTC. This gives the protein CASSLSNEQFF.

The V call is TRBV27, the J call TRBJ2-2; D gene uncertain. The CDR3 totals 14 residues. Germline values: CDR1 MNHEY, CDR2 SMNVEV (reference sequence). V shed 4 bases and J shed 3 bases, with 9 bases lying between them. The CDR3 is CASSSSGYTGELFF. CDR3 in DNA: TGTGCCAGCAGTTCCTCAGGCTACACCGGGGAGCTGTTTTTT.

This sequence joins TRBV4-3 and TRBJ2-3, with D possibly matching TRBD1 (5 bases). V shed 0 bases and J shed 2 bases, with 21 bases lying between them. CDR3 length: 19 amino acids. The germline V gene has CDR1 LGHNA and CDR2 YSLEER. The CDR3 nucleotides read TGCGCCAGCAGCCAAGATGCCGGGCTCCGGCAGGGCTTCACAGATACGCAGTATTTT. Translation: CASSQDAGLRQGFTDTQYF.

The rearrangement joins TRBV5-4 to TRBJ1-1; D is undetermined. The CDR3 is made up of 18 amino acids. V lost 0 bases and J lost 5, with 23 bases in between. Germline loops: CDR1 SGHNT, CDR2 YYREEE (reference sequence). The DNA of the CDR3 is TGTGCCAGCAGCTTGGATACAACCCGATTTAAACCGGGGACTGAAGCTTTCTTT. Its translation: CASSLDTTRFKPGTEAFF. Full variable domain (missing parts from reference TRBV5-4 and TRBJ1-1): ETGVTQSPTHLIKTRGQQVTLRCSSQSGHNTVSWYQQALGQGPQFIFQYYREEENGRGNFPPRFSGLQFPNYSSELNVNALELDDSALYLCASSLDTTRFKPGTEAFFGQGTRLTVV.

The chain couples TRBV20-1 to TRBJ2-1; weak D call: TRBD2 (5 bases). V shed 7 bases and J shed 8 bases, with 9 bases lying between them. Germline V gene lookup returns CDR1 DFQATT and CDR2 SNEGSKA (reference sequence). The CDR3 is made up of 10 amino acids. The CDR3 here is CSVRVHEQFF. Here the CDR3 DNA reads TGCAGTGTGAGGGTTCATGAGCAGTTCTTC.

The rearrangement uses TRBV21-1 and TRBJ1-1; the table's D call, TRBD1, was not checked against the DNA. TRBV21-1 is a documented pseudogene. The CDR3 consists of 13 residues. The chain's CDR3 is CASSKNQALEAFF. The CDR3 DNA reads as TGTGCCAGCAGTAAAAATCAGGCGCTTGAAGCTTTCTTT.

The chain has TRBV13 and TRBJ1-2; TRBD1 matches at 7 bases. Germline CDR1 reads PRHDT; CDR2 reads FYEKMQ (reference sequence). The trim removed 0 bases at V and 4 bases at J, leaving 2 bases unmatched. The CDR3 covers 14 residues. The CDR3 is CASSLGGGGYGYTF. The CDR3 DNA sequence: TGTGCCAGCAGCTTAGGAGGGGGCGGCTATGGCTACACCTTC. Using reference TRBV13 and TRBJ1-2 for the parts outside the CDR3, the full variable domain is AAGVIQSPRHLIKEKRETATLKCYPIPRHDTVYWYQQGPGQDPQFLISFYEKMQSDKGSIPDRFSAQQFSDYHSELNMSSLELGDSALYFCASSLGGGGYGYTFGSGTRLTVV.

V gene TRBV20-1 combines with J gene TRBJ2-7; the D is unclear. CDR3 length: 10 amino acids. Per the germline V gene, CDR1 is DFQATT and CDR2 is SNEGSKA (reference sequence). Trimming stripped 3 bases from V and 4 bases from J, with 4 bases between. The chain's CDR3 is CSARSYEQYF. CDR3 nucleotides: TGCAGTGCTAGGTCGTACGAGCAGTACTTC.

The chain employs TRBV7-9 and TRBJ1-1; possibly TRBD1 for D (6 bases). Germline V gives CDR1 SEHNR, CDR2 FQNEAQ (reference sequence). The V gene lost 4 bases and the J gene lost 3 bases, with 18 bases spanning the gap. The CDR3 covers 16 residues. The CDR3 reads CASSSSGGAGYTEAFF. The DNA for the CDR3 is TGTGCCAGCAGCTCCAGCGGGGGGGCGGGATACACTGAAGCTTTCTTT.

This clone has only one observation. This rearrangement joins TRBV7-9 to TRBJ2-7; a weak D match, TRBD2 (5 bases). This CDR3 region has 12 residues. CDR1 is SEHNR, CDR2 FQNEAQ, per germline (reference sequence). The germline V and J ends were trimmed by 1 base and 12 bases, with 13 bases remaining between them. CDR3 sequence (DNA): TGTGCCAGCAGCTTAGGCACGGACTGGTTGTACTTC. This translates into CASSLGTDWLYF.

The rearrangement links TRBV7-2 to TRBJ2-2; D may be TRBD1 (6 bases). Per germline, CDR1 SGHTA and CDR2 FQGNSA. The CDR3 spans 17 residues. V shed 7 bases and J shed 1 base, with 19 bases lying between them. The CDR3 sequence is CASTLVGQTVNTGELFF. Here the CDR3 DNA reads TGTGCCAGCACCTTGGTTGGACAGACCGTGAACACCGGGGAGCTGTTTTTT.

This chain joins TRBV20-1 and TRBJ2-1; possible D gene TRBD1, 5 bases. Per germline, CDR1 DFQATT and CDR2 SNEGSKA (reference sequence). The CDR3 contains 10 residues. Trimming pared 5 bases from V and 8 bases from J, leaving 7 bases between. The CDR3 spells CSAETDEQFF. The CDR3 coding sequence is TGCAGTGCTGAGACAGATGAGCAGTTCTTC.